This TCR beta chain was sequenced during a study of T cells in Graves' hyperthyroidism and ophthalmopathy. Germline V CDR1 and CDR2: SGHKS, YYEKEE (reference sequence). This CDR3 contains 15 residues. Trimming left V 0 bases short and J 0 bases short, with 7 bases between. Findings and caveats of the study: Most clonotypes that expanded in the thyroid above 0.001 also showed up in blood.

In regard to this clonotype: Its antigen is not identified.

Regions amplified from RNA transcripts were the TCR beta CDR3 regions. First-round RT-PCR of the TCR CDR3 relied on the HTBI primer set. TCRdb independently ran MiXCR on the multiplex PCR reads; one entry per CDR3 protein. The table lists almost 600,000 distinct CDR3 sequences, approximately 15% of them singletons, with more than 4.5% in the top ten. The V gene is TRBV5-5, the J gene TRBJ1-5; D is ambiguous. The source is a woman aged 25 to 39 with Graves' hyperthyroidism that later progressed to Graves' ophthalmopathy. Sequenced: blood. The CDR3 sequence is CASSLEQYSNQPQHF. The DNA of the CDR3 is TGTGCCAGCAGCTTGGAACAGTATAGCAATCAGCCCCAGCATTTT.